This TCR beta chain was sequenced for a study of blood T cell repertoires in COVID-19. Whole-study context: The origin of the acute and convalescent COVID-19 samples was the United States, Italy and Spain. The analysed material was cDNA or gDNA that came from T cells, B-cell-depleted T cells, or PBMCs.

This clone was recorded only once. Per the original data handling: Amplified reference gene primers provided the basis for estimating nucleated cell counts. Repertoires were generated with immunoSEQ multiplex PCR, while TCRdb's copy carries only in-frame clones and drops some. V and J calls and clone size follow that table, whereas D and trimming were derived from the DNA. The sample yields under 200,000 clones, 70% to 90% seen once. The germline gives CDR1 SGDLS, CDR2 YYNGEE. The CDR3 extends over 13 amino acids. V gave up 7 bases and J gave up 6 bases, with 13 bases separating them. The receptor was isolated from a man aged 55 to 70 with active or convalescent COVID-19. The chain employs TRBV9 and TRBJ2-2; tentatively, D is TRBD2 (5 bases). Sequenced: peripheral blood. The CDR3 coding sequence is TGTGCCAGCCAACTAGTCCCCGCCGGGGAGCTGTTTTTT. Translated, it gives CASQLVPAGELFF.